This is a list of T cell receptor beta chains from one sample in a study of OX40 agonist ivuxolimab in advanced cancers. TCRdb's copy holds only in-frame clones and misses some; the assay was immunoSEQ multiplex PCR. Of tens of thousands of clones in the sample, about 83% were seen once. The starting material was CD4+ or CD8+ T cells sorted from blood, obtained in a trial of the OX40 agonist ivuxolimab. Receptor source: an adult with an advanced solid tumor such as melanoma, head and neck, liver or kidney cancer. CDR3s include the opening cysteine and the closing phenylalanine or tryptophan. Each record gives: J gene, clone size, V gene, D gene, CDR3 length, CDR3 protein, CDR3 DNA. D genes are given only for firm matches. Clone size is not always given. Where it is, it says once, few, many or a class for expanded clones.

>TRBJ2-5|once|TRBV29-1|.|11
CSVPEGGTQYF
TGCAGCGTCCCAGAGGGTGGGACCCAGTACTTC
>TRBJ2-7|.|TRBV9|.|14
CASSESHTVYEQYF
TGTGCCAGCAGCGAGAGCCACACTGTGTACGAGCAGTACTTC
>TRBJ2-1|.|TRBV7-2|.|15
CASSFVQPTYNEQFF
TGTGCCAGCAGCTTCGTCCAGCCTACCTACAATGAGCAGTTCTTC
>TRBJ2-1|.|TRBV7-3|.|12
CASSLRQDEQFF
TGTGCCAGCAGCTTAAGACAAGATGAGCAGTTCTTC
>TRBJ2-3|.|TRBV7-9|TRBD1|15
CASSFGTGTTDTQYF
TGTGCCAGCAGCTTCGGGACAGGGACCACAGATACGCAGTATTTT
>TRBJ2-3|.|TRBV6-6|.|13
CASTPGWGDPQYF
TGTGCCAGCACCCCTGGTTGGGGCGATCCGCAGTATTTT
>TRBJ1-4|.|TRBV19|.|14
CASTPQGEGEKLFF
TGTGCCAGTACCCCACAGGGTGAGGGTGAAAAACTGTTTTTT
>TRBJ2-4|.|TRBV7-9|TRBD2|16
CASSLTSGRARDIQYF
TGTGCCAGCAGCTTAACTAGCGGGAGGGCCCGGGACATTCAGTACTTC
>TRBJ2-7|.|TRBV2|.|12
CASRQIPYEQYF
TGTGCCAGCAGGCAGATTCCCTACGAGCAGTACTTC
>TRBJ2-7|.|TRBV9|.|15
CASSVGGDESYEQYF
TGTGCCAGCAGCGTAGGAGGGGATGAATCCTACGAGCAGTACTTC
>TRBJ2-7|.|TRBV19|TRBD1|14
CASKTGTGVHEQYF
TGTGCCAGTAAAACCGGGACAGGGGTACACGAGCAGTACTTC
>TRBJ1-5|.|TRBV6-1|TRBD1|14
CASNLGTGNQPQHF
TGTGCCAGCAATCTCGGGACAGGTAATCAGCCCCAGCATTTT
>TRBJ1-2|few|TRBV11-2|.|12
CASSYSKYGYTF
TGTGCCAGCAGCTACAGCAAGTATGGCTACACCTTC
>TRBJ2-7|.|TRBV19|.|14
CASSMGAGGYEQYF
TGTGCCAGTAGTATGGGCGCTGGCGGCTACGAGCAGTACTTC
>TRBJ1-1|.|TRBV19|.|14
CASRVDSGTREAFF
TGTGCCAGTCGAGTGGACTCGGGGACGCGAGAGGCTTTCTTT
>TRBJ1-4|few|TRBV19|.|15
CASKIGYNSNEKLFF
TGTGCCAGTAAGATAGGGTACAACTCTAATGAAAAACTGTTTTTT
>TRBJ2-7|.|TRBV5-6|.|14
CASSLGDGTYEQYF
TGTGCCAGCAGCTTGGGGGACGGCACCTACGAGCAGTACTTC